These 19 T cell receptor beta chains were all obtained from the same sample, sequenced in a study of cytomegalovirus exposure and HLA in healthy donors. Primers included in the PCR were 60 Vbeta and 13 Jbeta primers. Profiling relied on immunoSEQ multiplex PCR, and the TCRdb table lists in-frame clones only, not all of them. The data hold roughly 120,000 clones, with 70% to 85% observed a single time. The sample consisted of PBMCs. The receptors were gathered from a human donor in good health.

This clone was observed once. This chain connects TRBV18 to TRBJ2-3; no definite D call. The CDR3 has 13 amino acids. V lost 3 bases and J 0 bases, leaving 4 bases between the germline ends. Germline CDR1 is KGHSH and CDR2 is LQKENI. The CDR3 here is CASSPGSTDTQYF. In nucleotides, the CDR3 is TGTGCCAGCTCACCCGGGAGCACAGATACGCAGTATTTT.

The rearrangement joins TRBV7-3 to TRBJ2-3; D gene ambiguous. The CDR3 contains 15 residues. With 2 bases removed from V and 3 bases from J, the gap between germline ends came to 12 bases. The germline V gene encodes CDR1 SGHTA and CDR2 FQGTGA. The CDR3 bases are TGTGCCAGCAGCTTAGCCGGTCGGAGAACAGATACGCAGTATTTT. Protein product: CASSLAGRRTDTQYF.

This chain uses TRBV5-1 with TRBJ1-1, with a weak D call TRBD1 (5 bases). The CDR3 runs 13 residues. Deletions cut 2 bases from V and 4 bases from J, with 9 bases between. From germline, CDR1 is SGHRS and CDR2 YFSETQ. Here the CDR3 reads CASSFERGTEAFF. Here the CDR3 DNA reads TGCGCCAGCAGCTTTGAAAGGGGCACTGAAGCTTTCTTT.

The chain links TRBV13 to TRBJ2-2, with 13 bases identical to TRBD2. Germline assignment: CDR1 PRHDT and CDR2 FYEKMQ (reference sequence). CDR3 length equals 16 residues. J gave up 6 bases and V 5 bases, and 6 bases lay outside the gene matches. CDR3 region: CASSQGLAGKAGELFF. The CDR3 bases are TGTGCCAGCAGCCAGGGACTAGCGGGAAAGGCCGGGGAGCTGTTTTTT. The full variable domain, rest sourced from reference TRBV13 and TRBJ2-2, is AAGVIQSPRHLIKEKRETATLKCYPIPRHDTVYWYQQGPGQDPQFLISFYEKMQSDKGSIPDRFSAQQFSDYHSELNMSSLELGDSALYFCASSQGLAGKAGELFFGEGSRLTVL.

The CDR3 nucleotides are TGTGCCAGTTTAATAGTAGGAGGGGTTAAGGATCAGCCCCAGCATTTT. Protein: CASLIVGGVKDQPQHF. The chain joins TRBV19 to TRBJ1-5; D may be TRBD1 (5 bases). CDR3 length: 16 amino acids. The ends were cut back, 8 bases at V and 5 bases at J, with 22 bases in the middle. Germline CDR1 LNHDA, CDR2 SQIVND (reference sequence). The full variable domain, with the rest looked up from reference TRBV19 and TRBJ1-5, is DGGITQSPKYLFRKEGQNVTLSCEQNLNHDAMYWYRQDPGQGLRLIYYSQIVNDFQKGDIAEGYSVSREKKESFPLTVTSAQKNPTAFYLCASLIVGGVKDQPQHFGDGTRLSIL.

This clone was found a few times. The chain is built from TRBV12-5 and TRBJ1-5; D uncertain. CDR1 is LGHNT and CDR2 is FRNRAP in the germline V gene. Trimming took off 6 bases at V and 2 bases at J, with 14 bases between the two ends. This CDR3 has 15 residues. Here the CDR3 DNA reads TGTGCTAGTGGCCCCGGGGAATCGGGCAATCAGCCCCAGCATTTT. It codes for CASGPGESGNQPQHF.

The chain recombines TRBV5-6 with TRBJ1-1; D is undetermined. CDR1 is SGHDT, CDR2 YYEEEE, per germline. V lost 0 bases to trimming and J lost 0 bases, with 9 bases between them. CDR3 length: 15 residues. The chain's CDR3 is CASSLAFSMNTEAFF. CDR3 DNA sequence: TGTGCCAGCAGCTTGGCGTTTTCTATGAACACTGAAGCTTTCTTT.

The rearrangement links TRBV19 to TRBJ2-7, with 11 positions matching TRBD2. This CDR3 is built from 18 residues. Trimming removed 7 bases from V and 2 bases from J; junction bases left unmatched: 16. Germline lookup yields CDR1 LNHDA and CDR2 SQIVND (reference sequence). The DNA of the CDR3 is TGTGCCAGTAAACCTACGGAGGGGCTAGCGGGAGGTCCCTACGAGCAGTACTTC. Protein product: CASKPTEGLAGGPYEQYF.

This chain joins TRBV6-6 and TRBJ2-7, with TRBD1 matching over 8 bases. The CDR3 has 14 residues. CDR1 and CDR2 (germline): MNHNY, SVGAGI (reference sequence). V lost 4 bases, J lost 2 bases, and 4 bases stayed unmatched. The CDR3: CASSWGQATYEQYF. CDR3 DNA sequence: TGTGCCAGCAGTTGGGGACAGGCGACCTACGAGCAGTACTTC.

This CDR3 is CASSTQPGQAKYEQYF. The CDR3, as DNA: TGTGCCAGCAGCACCCAACCGGGACAGGCTAAGTACGAGCAGTACTTC. The gene calls are TRBV5-6 and TRBJ2-7, with 8 bases identical to TRBD1. This CDR3 region has 16 residues. The ends lost 4 bases at V and 4 bases at J; junction bases unmatched: 13. CDR1 and CDR2 from the germline V gene are SGHDT and YYEEEE.

The chain carries TRBV7-9 and TRBJ2-3; the D gene is possibly TRBD2 (6 bases). V shed 0 bases and J shed 4 bases, with 11 bases lying between them. The CDR3 runs 15 residues. Germline V CDR1 and CDR2: SEHNR, FQNEAQ (reference sequence). The CDR3 reads CASSLAGREADTQYF. As DNA, the CDR3 is TGTGCCAGCAGCTTAGCTGGCAGGGAGGCAGATACGCAGTATTTT. Supplemented by reference TRBV7-9 and TRBJ2-3, the full variable domain reads DTGVSQNPRHKITKRGQNVTFRCDPISEHNRLYWYRQTLGQGPEFLTYFQNEAQLEKSRLLSDRFSAERPKGSFSTLEIQRTEQGDSAMYLCASSLAGREADTQYFGPGTRLTVL.

This clone has just a few counts. The gene calls are TRBV2 and TRBJ2-7, with a possible D match to TRBD1 (5 bases). This CDR3 comprises 16 residues. Trimming took off 3 bases at V and 2 bases at J, with 17 bases between the two ends. The germline CDR1 and CDR2 sequences are SNHLY and FYNNEI. In nucleotides, the CDR3 is TGTGCCAGCAGTGAGACCTCAGGGTACCATGCCTACGAGCAGTACTTC. Translating it yields CASSETSGYHAYEQYF.

The chain has TRBV2 and TRBJ2-3, with TRBD2 as a possible D gene (6 bases). Trimming took 8 bases from V and 7 from J, leaving 13 bases between them. This CDR3 has 12 residues. Germline V CDR1 and CDR2: SNHLY, FYNNEI. CDR3 in DNA: TGTGCCAGCGAGTTCCTAGCGTATACGCAGTATTTT. Protein: CASEFLAYTQYF.

This clone has more than one count but fewer than ten. The genes are TRBV4-1 and TRBJ1-1; D is undetermined. The CDR3 is 16 amino acids. CDR1 and CDR2 from the germline V gene are MGHRA and YSYEKL. Trimming took 2 bases from V and 1 from J, leaving 14 bases between them. The CDR3 DNA reads as TGCGCCAGCAGCCAACCCCAGTCGGCGGGGAACACTGAAGCTTTCTTT. This sequence encodes CASSQPQSAGNTEAFF.

J is TRBJ1-4 and V is TRBV6-5; 10 nucleotides match TRBD1. This CDR3 has 15 amino acids. CDR1 is MNHEY and CDR2 is SVGAGI in the germline V gene. V lost 6 bases, J lost 8 bases, and 9 bases stayed unmatched. The CDR3 sequence: CASRTPGTGAEKLFF. CDR3 coding DNA: TGTGCCAGCAGAACACCCGGGACAGGGGCAGAAAAACTGTTTTTT.

The chain employs TRBV19 and TRBJ1-4; 7 bases align to TRBD1. This CDR3 is built from 15 residues. Germline trimming cut 5 bases from V and 8 bases from J; bases unmatched to any gene: 11. The germline V gene encodes CDR1 LNHDA and CDR2 SQIVND (reference sequence). The CDR3 sequence is CASSETRTGDEKLFF. CDR3 sequence (DNA): TGTGCCAGTAGTGAAACGAGAACAGGGGACGAAAAACTGTTTTTT. Together with reference TRBV19 and TRBJ1-4, the CDR3 gives the full variable domain: DGGITQSPKYLFRKEGQNVTLSCEQNLNHDAMYWYRQDPGQGLRLIYYSQIVNDFQKGDIAEGYSVSREKKESFPLTVTSAQKNPTAFYLCASSETRTGDEKLFFGSGTQLSVL.

The rearrangement uses TRBV28 and TRBJ2-7; TRBD2 agrees at 7 bases. The trim removed 9 bases at V and 2 bases at J, leaving 7 bases unmatched. CDR1 and CDR2 (germline): MDHEN, SYDVKM. This CDR3 has 13 residues. Written as DNA, the CDR3 is TGTGCCAGTAAGGGAGGGTTTCCCTACGAGCAGTACTTC. This sequence encodes CASKGGFPYEQYF.

In its sample, this clone was seen once. The chain recombines TRBV13 with TRBJ1-2; D is perhaps TRBD1 (5 bases). Germline lookup yields CDR1 PRHDT and CDR2 FYEKMQ (reference sequence). The CDR3 is made up of 14 amino acids. The V gene lost 2 bases and the J gene lost 4 bases, with 11 bases spanning the gap. The CDR3 DNA is TGTGCCAGCAGCTTAAGGCAGGGAGGCTATGGCTACACCTTC. Translation gives CASSLRQGGYGYTF.

The chain has TRBV10-2 and TRBJ1-2, with 9 bases lining up with TRBD1. This CDR3 is built from 14 residues. Germline V lookup: CDR1 WSHSY, CDR2 SAAADI. Losses at the gene ends were 7 bases for V and 2 bases for J; bases not matched to a gene: 5. This chain's CDR3 is CASTGQGTNYGYTF. The CDR3 DNA follows: TGCGCCAGCACAGGACAGGGGACCAACTATGGCTACACCTTC.